This T cell receptor (beta chain) was recovered during a study of vaccination and CD4 T cells after COVID-19. Study context: Investigators stimulated cells with overlapping spike peptides drawn from SARS-CoV-2, HCoV-NL63, HCoV-OC43 and HCoV-229E.

This clonotype was detected once. Its antigen remains unidentified. Treatment defined: roughly 10-day PBMC culture with coronavirus spike peptide pools or control peptides (ViraFEST assay). Trimming took 6 bases from V and 1 from J, leaving 18 bases between them. This CDR3 is 16 amino acids long. Germline CDR1 and CDR2: MGHRA and YSYEKL. CD4+ T cells that had been cultured provided DNA sequenced with the Oncomine TCR Beta short-read assay. In TCRdb, the PCR reads were re-called with MiXCR into one record per CDR3 protein. The top ten hold roughly a third of the sample, which has 9,000 to 15,000 distinct CDR3 sequences, 50% seen once.

The sequenced sample consisted of CD4+ T cells from blood, cultured in vitro. The TCR comes from a human donor who had recovered from COVID-19. V usage is TRBV4-1 and J usage is TRBJ1-1; D possibly corresponds to TRBD1 (5 bases). The CDR3 DNA reads as TGCGCCAGCAGACAACTAGCAGGGATACAGAACACTGAAGCTTTCTTT. This encodes CASRQLAGIQNTEAFF.